One and the same sample provided the 7 T cell receptor beta chains below, sequenced in a study of blood T cell repertoires in COVID-19. Repertoires were generated with immunoSEQ multiplex PCR, while TCRdb's copy carries only in-frame clones and drops some. The table lists about 370,000 clones, about 87% of them singletons, with about 10% in the top ten. Sequencing was performed on peripheral blood. Source of these receptors: a woman in her twenties or thirties with COVID-19, enrolled during active disease.

The chain combines TRBV27 with TRBJ2-4; D may be TRBD1 (5 bases). The CDR3 totals 14 residues. Germline V gene sequence: CDR1 MNHEY, CDR2 SMNVEV (reference sequence). Trimming took 7 bases from V and 8 from J, leaving 18 bases between them. The DNA for the CDR3 is TGTGCCAGCACTCAAACACCCTCAGGGCACATTCAGTACTTC. Protein product: CASTQTPSGHIQYF.

This sequence joins TRBV11-2 and TRBJ2-3; D may be TRBD2 (5 bases). V lost 6 bases, J lost 3 bases, and 10 bases lay in between. The CDR3 has 13 residues. CDR1 is SGHAT, CDR2 FQNNGV, per germline. The CDR3 coding sequence is TGTGCCAGCAGGTCTAGCAATACAGATACGCAGTATTTT. Its protein is CASRSSNTDTQYF.

This clone is a singleton in its sample. The rearrangement links TRBV4-3 to TRBJ1-4; a possible D gene is TRBD1 (5 bases). The germline V gene has CDR1 LGHNA and CDR2 YSLEER. The CDR3 extends over 15 amino acids. V lost 4 bases to trimming and J lost 2 bases, with 11 bases between them. CDR3 bases: TGCGCCAGCAGCCGGGGCCTTGAGACTAATGAAAAACTGTTTTTT. It is translated as CASSRGLETNEKLFF.

The CDR3 bases are TGTGCCAGCAGACTACCGACCACAGATACGCAGTATTTT. It encodes CASRLPTTDTQYF. The chain has TRBV2 and TRBJ2-3; D not certain. V shed 6 bases and J shed 2 bases, with 9 bases lying between them. CDR1 and CDR2 from the germline V gene are SNHLY and FYNNEI. The CDR3 contains 13 residues.

This clone has a single count. The chain employs TRBV10-1 and TRBJ1-5; tentative D call: TRBD1 (5 bases). V lost 0 bases and J 3 bases, leaving 21 bases between the germline ends. There are 19 residues in the CDR3. The germline CDR1 and CDR2 sequences are WNHNN and SYGVQD (reference sequence). CDR3 sequence reads: CASSESIRGTGPSNQPQHF. CDR3 coding DNA: TGCGCCAGCAGTGAGTCGATTAGAGGAACAGGACCCTCCAATCAGCCCCAGCATTTT.

This chain connects TRBV5-1 to TRBJ1-1; D gene ambiguous. Trimming cost V 0 bases and J 8 bases, with 11 bases left between them. The length of the CDR3 is 13 residues. CDR1 is SGHRS, CDR2 YFSETQ, per germline. CDR3 amino acids: CASSLVRATEAFF. CDR3 nucleotides: TGCGCCAGCAGCTTGGTGCGCGCGACAGAAGCTTTCTTT.

The rearrangement uses TRBV6-2 or TRBV6-3 and TRBJ2-5; 8 bases match TRBD1. The CDR3 length is 15 residues. V gave up 2 bases and J gave up 5 bases; unmatched junction bases: 7. Germline V gene sequence: CDR1 MNHEY, CDR2 SVGEGT. The CDR3 loop is CASSYGDRGWETQYF. The CDR3 DNA sequence: TGTGCCAGCAGTTACGGAGACAGGGGTTGGGAGACCCAGTACTTC.